The rows below give T cell receptor beta chains drawn from one sample of a study of control samples from healthy donors and cancer patients. The method was immunoSEQ multiplex PCR; TCRdb's version includes in-frame clones alone and lacks a portion of them. The sample includes fewer than 200,000 clones, around 90% of them seen just once. The material sequenced was blood. These receptors came from a man between 25 and 39 years old in good health. The CDR3 runs from the conserved cysteine through the conserved F or W. Fields, in order: J gene, V gene, CDR3 protein.

j_gene: TRBJ2-7; v_gene: TRBV5-6; CDR3aa: CASSLPGEQYF
j_gene: TRBJ1-5; v_gene: TRBV24-1; CDR3aa: CATSLDRGLQPQHF
j_gene: TRBJ1-1; v_gene: TRBV27; CDR3aa: CASSFHAAQNTEAFF
j_gene: TRBJ2-1; v_gene: TRBV6-5; CDR3aa: CAGRTPSTNEQFF
j_gene: TRBJ1-1; v_gene: TRBV9; CDR3aa: CASSAGPGNTEAFF
j_gene: TRBJ2-5; v_gene: TRBV7-6; CDR3aa: CASSSHRLTGTAFRTQYF
j_gene: TRBJ2-1; v_gene: TRBV7-9; CDR3aa: CASSLVGSGREGEQFF
j_gene: TRBJ1-2; v_gene: TRBV24-1; CDR3aa: CATSDDRRNYGYTF
j_gene: TRBJ1-1; v_gene: TRBV9; CDR3aa: CASNKVGKGEAFF
j_gene: TRBJ2-5; v_gene: TRBV19; CDR3aa: CASSSQGGQETQYF
j_gene: TRBJ2-1; v_gene: TRBV11-2; CDR3aa: CASSLALVEQFF
j_gene: TRBJ2-7; v_gene: TRBV15; CDR3aa: CATELGSRDRRLAGFGEQYF
j_gene: TRBJ1-1; v_gene: TRBV4-1; CDR3aa: CASSQDGIEAFF
j_gene: TRBJ1-3; v_gene: TRBV4-1; CDR3aa: CASSLRGEGLSSGNTIYF
j_gene: TRBJ1-2; v_gene: TRBV7-9; CDR3aa: CASSLAPPADGYTF
j_gene: TRBJ2-5; v_gene: TRBV5-4; CDR3aa: CASSSSGVGETQYF
j_gene: TRBJ2-2; v_gene: TRBV19; CDR3aa: CASNPFGFNTGELFF
j_gene: TRBJ1-5; v_gene: TRBV11-3; CDR3aa: CAQRRDQPQHF
j_gene: TRBJ1-3; v_gene: TRBV12-3/TRBV12-4; CDR3aa: CASDANSGNTIYF
j_gene: TRBJ1-1; v_gene: TRBV12-3/TRBV12-4; CDR3aa: CASSVGIEAEAFF
j_gene: TRBJ2-7; v_gene: TRBV20-1; CDR3aa: CSASAGRAYEQYF
j_gene: TRBJ1-4; v_gene: TRBV4-1; CDR3aa: CASSAGTDRTNEKLFF
j_gene: TRBJ2-7; v_gene: TRBV2; CDR3aa: CASSEASRTYF
j_gene: TRBJ1-4; v_gene: TRBV2; CDR3aa: CASIKLGQENEKLLF
j_gene: TRBJ2-3; v_gene: TRBV9; CDR3aa: CASSVEEPHTDTQYF
j_gene: TRBJ2-3; v_gene: TRBV3-1/TRBV3-2; CDR3aa: CASSGEADTQYF
j_gene: TRBJ2-1; v_gene: TRBV5-1; CDR3aa: CASSLLSGSYNEQFF
j_gene: TRBJ1-1; v_gene: TRBV6-6; CDR3aa: CASRAPDRGTEAFF
j_gene: TRBJ2-2; v_gene: TRBV7-8; CDR3aa: CASSFGTTGELFF
j_gene: TRBJ1-5; v_gene: TRBV7-8; CDR3aa: CASSLAETPPPQHF
j_gene: TRBJ2-1; v_gene: TRBV5-1; CDR3aa: CASSLTGGPSYNEQFF
j_gene: TRBJ2-3; v_gene: TRBV6-5; CDR3aa: CASSYWREGLDTQYF
j_gene: TRBJ1-1; v_gene: TRBV6-5; CDR3aa: CASSYPGGGTEAFF
j_gene: TRBJ2-2; v_gene: TRBV19; CDR3aa: CASSIGQTTGELFF
j_gene: TRBJ1-2; v_gene: TRBV24-1; CDR3aa: CATSDSQGPYGYTF
j_gene: TRBJ1-1; v_gene: TRBV6-6; CDR3aa: CASSPGQGGEHTEAFF
j_gene: TRBJ1-2; v_gene: TRBV19; CDR3aa: CASSPGGFLGYTF
j_gene: TRBJ2-3; v_gene: TRBV7-9; CDR3aa: CASSLSGGWADTQYF
j_gene: TRBJ1-6; v_gene: TRBV5-1; CDR3aa: CASSRGGDGLNSPLHF
j_gene: TRBJ1-5; v_gene: TRBV4-1; CDR3aa: CASSREEINQPQHF
j_gene: TRBJ2-1; v_gene: TRBV2; CDR3aa: CAVLPGLATNEQFF
j_gene: TRBJ2-7; v_gene: TRBV7-8; CDR3aa: CASSLEPGTTFLEQYF
j_gene: TRBJ2-4; v_gene: TRBV4-1; CDR3aa: CASSHTESLAKNIQYF
j_gene: TRBJ2-5; v_gene: TRBV29-1; CDR3aa: CSVRPTGWQETQYF
j_gene: TRBJ1-5; v_gene: TRBV3-1/TRBV3-2; CDR3aa: CASSQDRWQPQHF
j_gene: TRBJ2-3; v_gene: TRBV21-1; CDR3aa: CARRTPGGTGADTQYF
j_gene: TRBJ1-1; v_gene: TRBV7-2; CDR3aa: CASSLALGLNTEAFF
j_gene: TRBJ1-2; v_gene: TRBV29-1; CDR3aa: CSASTGRDYGYTF
j_gene: TRBJ1-5; v_gene: TRBV5-1; CDR3aa: CASSLGSPGDNQPQHF
j_gene: TRBJ2-3; v_gene: TRBV19; CDR3aa: CASSTQGGGTDTQYF